A selection of T cell receptor beta chains follows, all from one sample in a study of CD8 T cells in Susac syndrome. TCRdb redid the calling of the immunoSEQ multiplex PCR reads with MiXCR, one entry per CDR3 protein. Here the sample spans roughly 100,000 distinct CDR3 sequences, 94% being singletons. The sequencing sample was made of CD8+ T cells from PBMCs. These TCRs come from a human donor with Susac syndrome. Both conserved end residues are part of each CDR3. Each record gives: clone size, J gene, D gene, V gene, CDR3 DNA, CDR3 protein. D genes are given only for firm matches. The size of a clone is reported for some rows only, either as once, few or many, or as a class for expanded clones.

>once|TRBJ2-3|TRBD2|TRBV4-3
TGCGCCAGCAGCCAAGGGCTAGCGGGGGATGGGACGCAGTATTTT
CASSQGLAGDGTQYF
>-|TRBJ2-7|-|TRBV25-1
TGTGCCACCGCCTCCTCACGGGTAGGGGTGCGCGAGCAGTACTTC
CATASSRVGVREQYF
>-|TRBJ2-2|TRBD1|TRBV3-1
TGTGCCAGCAGCCAAGGGAACAGGGGAAACACCGGGGAGCTGTTTTTT
CASSQGNRGNTGELFF
>-|TRBJ2-3|TRBD1|TRBV9
TGTGCCAGCAGCGAAGGACAGGGTTCAGATACGCAGTATTTT
CASSEGQGSDTQYF
>-|TRBJ2-7|TRBD1|TRBV7-6
TGTGCCAGCAGCTCTGGGGACAGCTCCTACGAGCAGTACTTC
CASSSGDSSYEQYF
>-|TRBJ2-5|-|TRBV7-8
TGTGCCAGCAGCTTAGACGATGGTCAAGAGACCCAGTACTTC
CASSLDDGQETQYF
>-|TRBJ1-6|TRBD1|TRBV12-3/TRBV12-4
TGTGCCAGCAGTGTCGGACAGGGGAGTTCACCCCTCCACTTT
CASSVGQGSSPLHF
>-|TRBJ2-1|TRBD2|TRBV5-4
TGTGCCAGCAGCTTGGGCCTAGCGGGGAGCAATGAGCAGTTCTTC
CASSLGLAGSNEQFF
>-|TRBJ1-2|TRBD1|TRBV27
TGTGCCAGCAGTCCCCTTCGGACAGGGGGCGCAGACTATGGCTACACCTTC
CASSPLRTGGADYGYTF
>-|TRBJ2-1|-|TRBV6-5
TGTGCCAGTCGAATCGACGGGCACAATGAGCAGTTCTTC
CASRIDGHNEQFF
>-|TRBJ2-3|-|TRBV19
TGTGCCAGTAGTTCCGAGGGGTTAGGTACGCAGTATTTT
CASSSEGLGTQYF
>-|TRBJ2-2|TRBD1|TRBV6-5
TGTGCCAGCAGCTCGGGACAGTCCTCCGGGGAGCTGTTTTTT
CASSSGQSSGELFF
>-|TRBJ2-5|-|TRBV6-2/TRBV6-3
TGTGCCAGCAGTCCGGAGACCCAGTACTTC
CASSPETQYF
>-|TRBJ1-5|-|TRBV6-2/TRBV6-3
TGTGCCAGCAGTTGGGGGAGTCAGCCCCAGCATTTT
CASSWGSQPQHF
>-|TRBJ2-7|TRBD2|TRBV4-1
TGCGCCAGCAGCCAAGAGGATCCCGGGAGGCTAGCCCTCTACGAGCAGTACTTC
CASSQEDPGRLALYEQYF
>-|TRBJ1-5|TRBD1|TRBV27
TGTGCCAGCAGCAACTCGGGACAGGGGATTCAGCCCCAGCATTTT
CASSNSGQGIQPQHF
>-|TRBJ2-7|-|TRBV6-6
TGTGCCAGCAGTTACACAGAATACGAGCAGTACTTC
CASSYTEYEQYF
>-|TRBJ1-2|TRBD1|TRBV12-3/TRBV12-4
TGTGCCAGCAGTACCGGACAGGGTGAAGACTATGGCTACACCTTC
CASSTGQGEDYGYTF
>-|TRBJ2-1|-|TRBV6-5
TGTGCCAGCAGTTACTCTCCGTACAATGAGCAGTTCTTC
CASSYSPYNEQFF
>-|TRBJ2-5|-|TRBV9
TGTGCCAGCAGCGTAGACCCGTACCAGGGGATGGGGGAGACCCAGTACTTC
CASSVDPYQGMGETQYF
>once|TRBJ2-3|-|TRBV12-3/TRBV12-4
TGTGCCAGCAGCATAGGGGGGCCCACAGATACGCAGTATTTT
CASSIGGPTDTQYF
>-|TRBJ2-7|-|TRBV5-4
TGTGCCAGCAGCCCTGCGCCCCAGCACGGGCAGTACTTC
CASSPAPQHGQYF
>-|TRBJ1-1|-|TRBV12-3/TRBV12-4
TGTGCCAGCAGTTCAGGGCCCATGAACACTGAAGCTTTCTTT
CASSSGPMNTEAFF
>-|TRBJ2-4|-|TRBV5-4
TGTGCCAGCAGACTGATCGACACCCCGGGAGACATTCAGTACTTC
CASRLIDTPGDIQYF
>-|TRBJ2-3|TRBD2|TRBV4-3
TGCGCCAGCAGCCAGATGCAGGGAGGGAGAGCAGATACGCAGTATTTT
CASSQMQGGRADTQYF
>-|TRBJ2-7|TRBD1|TRBV6-5
TGTGCCAGCAGGGCCGGGACAGATATCTACGAGCAGTACTTC
CASRAGTDIYEQYF
>-|TRBJ2-7|-|TRBV3-1
TGTGCCAGCAGCCAGCAAACATCTGCCTACGAGCAGTACTTC
CASSQQTSAYEQYF
>-|TRBJ1-2|-|TRBV29-1
TGCAGCGTTGACCCCCAGGACAGAGATTACTATGGCTACACCTTC
CSVDPQDRDYYGYTF
>few|TRBJ2-7|TRBD2|TRBV7-3
TGTGCCAGCAGCTTGGGGACTAGCGGGCACGAGCAGTACTTC
CASSLGTSGHEQYF
>-|TRBJ1-2|-|TRBV13
TGTGCCAGCAGCTCAGACTTGACAGGAGGGGTTAACTATGGCTACACCTTC
CASSSDLTGGVNYGYTF
>-|TRBJ1-5|-|TRBV9
TGTGCCAGCAGCCCCGGCGAAGCTCAACCCCAGCATTTT
CASSPGEAQPQHF
>-|TRBJ1-1|TRBD1|TRBV4-1
TGCGCCAGCAGCCAAGGAACAGGGGGCGCGGACACTGAAGCTTTCTTT
CASSQGTGGADTEAFF
>-|TRBJ1-2|-|TRBV7-8
TGTGCCAGCAGCCCGCAAAGTTCAGGGGTCTATGGCTACACCTTC
CASSPQSSGVYGYTF